A single sample gave rise to the 9 T cell receptor beta chains below, sequenced in a study of Tregs in tolerant kidney transplant recipients. For these receptors, no antigen is known. Sequencing was performed with immunoSEQ multiplex PCR; in TCRdb, only in-frame clones are kept and a portion is missing. Found here are some 18,000 clones, about three fifths of them singletons; the top ten hold 3% to 3.5%. The specimen sequenced was Tregs from blood cultured with allogeneic cells. These receptors were obtained from a human donor in good health.

The chain carries TRBV11-3 and TRBJ2-3; 11 nucleotides line up with TRBD2. Germline CDR1 is SGHNT and CDR2 is YENEEA. V shed 5 bases and J 4 bases; nucleotides not matched to a gene: 5. The CDR3 sequence is 15 residues long. CDR3 loop: CASSISGLAADTQYF. The DNA of the CDR3 is TGTGCCAGCAGCATTTCGGGACTAGCGGCAGATACGCAGTATTTT.

V and J are TRBV4-2 and TRBJ2-7, with D perhaps TRBD2 (6 bases). Trimming pared 5 bases from V and 3 bases from J, leaving 11 bases between. CDR3 size: 13 residues. From germline, CDR1 is LGHNA and CDR2 YNFKEQ. CDR3 in amino acids: CASSLGGRYEQYF. Written as DNA, the CDR3 is TGTGCCAGCAGCTTGGGGGGTCGCTACGAGCAGTACTTC.

J is TRBJ2-5 and V is TRBV5-4, with 10 nucleotides matching TRBD2. Germline CDR1 is SGHNT and CDR2 is YYREEE (reference sequence). There are 16 residues in the CDR3. The ends lost 4 bases at V and 5 bases at J; junction bases unmatched: 11. The CDR3 region is CASSQVLAGVKETQYF. The CDR3 nucleotides are TGTGCCAGCAGCCAAGTTCTAGCGGGGGTAAAGGAGACCCAGTACTTC.

This chain joins TRBV6-5 and TRBJ1-5; 7 bases match TRBD1. Germline CDR1 is MNHEY and CDR2 is SVGAGI. V gave up 4 bases and J gave up 5 bases; unmatched junction bases: 5. The CDR3 has 14 amino acids. This CDR3 is CASSSTGVYQPQHF. CDR3 in DNA: TGTGCCAGCAGTTCCACAGGGGTTTATCAGCCCCAGCATTTT.

The chain employs TRBV13 and TRBJ1-4; 8 bases fit TRBD1. The germline gives CDR1 PRHDT, CDR2 FYEKMQ (reference sequence). This CDR3 comprises 14 residues. Germline trimming cut 5 bases from V and 7 bases from J; bases unmatched to any gene: 6. CDR3 nucleotides: TGTGCCAGCAGCCTCCAGGGGGCCGGTGAAAAACTGTTTTTT. It translates to CASSLQGAGEKLFF.

J is TRBJ1-2 and V is TRBV2, with D possibly TRBD1 on 5 matching bases. V shed 6 bases and J shed 4 bases, with 15 bases lying between them. There are 14 residues in the CDR3. Looked up from germline, CDR1 is SNHLY and CDR2 is FYNNEI. The CDR3 coding sequence is TGTGCCAGCAGCCGGGACGTCGGACTCTATGGCTACACCTTC. Its protein is CASSRDVGLYGYTF.

The gene calls are TRBV4-1 and TRBJ1-4; 7 bases agree with TRBD1. Per the germline V gene, CDR1 is MGHRA and CDR2 is YSYEKL. V was pared by 4 bases and J by 0 bases, with 8 bases of the junction left unmatched. This CDR3 has 17 amino acids. CDR3 in amino acids: CASSRTFQGATNEKLFF. DNA for the CDR3: TGCGCCAGCAGCCGGACCTTCCAGGGGGCAACTAATGAAAAACTGTTTTTT.

The chain couples TRBV27 to TRBJ2-1, with a weak D call TRBD1 (6 bases). V shed 5 bases and J shed 2 bases, with 19 bases lying between them. The CDR3 consists of 17 residues. Germline V gives CDR1 MNHEY, CDR2 SMNVEV (reference sequence). CDR3 in DNA: TGTGCCAGCAGTCACTTAGAACCAGGGGTTCCCTACAATGAGCAGTTCTTC. Its protein is CASSHLEPGVPYNEQFF.

The rearrangement uses TRBV5-4 and TRBJ1-1; D is possibly TRBD1 (5 bases). The CDR3 consists of 15 residues. Germline values: CDR1 SGHNT, CDR2 YYREEE (reference sequence). V shed 5 bases and J shed 4 bases, with 18 bases lying between them. This CDR3 is CASRDGGRFGTEAFF. CDR3 sequence (DNA): TGTGCCAGCAGGGACGGGGGACGCTTTGGCACTGAAGCTTTCTTT.